This TCR beta chain was sequenced during a study of shared clonotypes between healthy human individuals. TCRdb's table, derived via immunoSEQ multiplex PCR, lists solely in-frame clones and lacks some. The table lists millions of clones, approximately 95% of them singletons. CD45RO-negative CD8 cells positively selected for CCR7 made up the naive population, which excluded terminally differentiated effector memory CD45RA+ cells. With respect to this clone: The sample has other DNA sequences that encode this CDR3 too.

Germline CDR1 and CDR2: MNHEY and SVGAGI. The CDR3 extends over 15 amino acids. V was clipped by 0 bases and J by 2 bases; unmatched bases: 2. The specimen was naive CD8+ T cells sorted from blood. The clonotype comes from a man between 18 and 35 years old in good health. This chain uses TRBV6-5 with TRBJ2-7; 9 positions agree with TRBD1. CDR3 region: CASSYSGQGAYEQYF. CDR3 in DNA: TGTGCCAGCAGTTACTCGGGACAGGGAGCCTACGAGCAGTACTTC.